There are many counts of the clone carrying this T cell receptor (beta chain). Its antigen is unknown. There are 14 residues in the CDR3. From germline, CDR1 is GTSNPN and CDR2 SVGIG (reference sequence). V dropped 0 bases and J dropped 9 bases, with 14 bases sitting between them. Via MiXCR, TCRdb re-called the 5' RACE reads, giving one row per CDR3 protein. The profile covers fewer than 100,000 distinct CDR3 sequences, with approximately 12% appearing a single time and about 3.5% taken by the ten largest. The data were obtained in a study of early T cells in non-severe SARS-CoV-2 infection. Study background: Bulk RNA isolated from unsorted whole blood underwent sequencing; chains were not paired. Findings and limits, study-wide: Anti-spike CD8 responses were favored in VDJdb matching, and private and CD4 specificities were missed.

V gene TRBV30 combines with J gene TRBJ2-2; either TRBD1 or TRBD2 may fit D (6 bases each). This TCR was sampled from an adult who was a healthcare worker with PCR-confirmed SARS-CoV-2 infection or an uninfected control (not recorded which). Sequenced: whole blood. The CDR3 region is CAWSVPGAGWELFF. CDR3 nucleotide sequence: TGTGCCTGGAGTGTACCGGGGGCAGGATGGGAGCTGTTTTTT. Complete variable domain (other parts from reference TRBV30 and TRBJ2-2): SQTIHQWPATLVQPVGSPLSLECTVEGTSNPNLYWYRQAAGRGLQLLFYSVGIGQISSEVPQNLSASRPQDRQFILSSKKLLLSDSGFYLCAWSVPGAGWELFFGEGSRLTVL.